The rows below give T cell receptor beta chains drawn from one sample of a study of identical twins. MiXCR was run by TCRdb on the 5' RACE reads, yielding one entry per CDR3 protein. The sample yields about 220,000 distinct CDR3 sequences, about 7.5% seen once. The sample was also reused in another study, on yellow fever vaccine responses in identical twins.

The sequenced sample consisted of memory (CD45RO+) T cells sorted from blood. The receptors come from a woman younger than 35 in good health. Each CDR3 is given with its conserved first and last residue. D genes are given only for firm matches. Only part of the rows carry a size: once, few, many, or a class if the clone is expanded.

TRBV6-6	TRBJ2-5	few	-	CASSSGAETQYF	TGTGCCAGCAGTTCCGGTGCGGAGACCCAGTACTTC
TRBV12-2	TRBJ1-1	-	-	CASRLAGQRRGEAFF	TGTGCAAGTCGCTTAGCGGGACAGAGGAGAGGGGAAGCTTTCTTT
TRBV12-3/TRBV12-4	TRBJ1-4	few	TRBD1	CASSSLTGGGEKLFF	TGTGCCAGCAGTTCGTTGACAGGGGGCGGTGAAAAACTGTTTTTT
TRBV7-2	TRBJ2-3	many	-	CASSLSNRDTQYF	TGTGCCAGCAGCTTATCGAACAGAGATACGCAGTATTTT
TRBV18	TRBJ2-7	few	TRBD2	CASSLGPRRGAEEQYF	TGTGCCAGCTCTCTCGGCCCTCGGCGGGGGGCTGAGGAGCAGTACTTC
TRBV4-1	TRBJ1-5	many	-	CASSQDLGTTYQPQHF	TGCGCCAGCAGCCAAGATCTCGGGACAACTTATCAGCCCCAGCATTTT
TRBV29-1	TRBJ2-1	many	TRBD1	CSVRTGYNEQFF	TGCAGCGTTAGGACAGGTTACAATGAGCAGTTCTTC
TRBV10-1	TRBJ2-7	-	-	CARPDISYEQYF	TGCGCCAGGCCGGACATCTCCTACGAGCAGTACTTC
TRBV6-1	TRBJ2-3	once	TRBD1	CASSSSWDRRTDTQYF	TGTGCCAGCAGTAGCTCCTGGGACAGACGGACAGATACGCAGTATTTT
TRBV5-6	TRBJ2-2	-	-	CASSLEGGAGELFF	TGTGCCAGCAGCTTGGAGGGAGGTGCCGGGGAGCTGTTTTTT
TRBV28	TRBJ2-1	-	-	CASSLTGPYNEQFF	TGTGCCAGCAGTTTAACAGGTCCTTACAATGAGCAGTTCTTC
TRBV20-1	TRBJ2-1	many	TRBD2	CSARRTSGRANNEQFF	TGCAGTGCTAGGAGGACTAGCGGGAGGGCCAACAATGAGCAGTTCTTC
TRBV24-1	TRBJ2-2	few	-	CATRPGSTDTGELFF	TGTGCCACCAGGCCCGGGTCCACTGATACCGGGGAGCTGTTTTTT
TRBV12-3/TRBV12-4	TRBJ2-7	many	-	CASSFKYEQYF	TGTGCCAGCAGTTTTAAGTACGAGCAGTACTTC
TRBV2	TRBJ2-2	-	-	CASSERGAGTGELFF	TGTGCCAGCAGTGAAAGGGGGGCAGGTACCGGGGAGCTGTTTTTT
TRBV30	TRBJ2-5	many	TRBD2	CAWSALLGTSEETQYF	TGTGCCTGGAGTGCCCTACTAGGGACTAGCGAGGAGACCCAGTACTTC
TRBV18	TRBJ1-5	few	TRBD1	CASSPNDRGANQPQHF	TGTGCCAGCTCACCAAACGACAGGGGAGCTAATCAGCCCCAGCATTTT
TRBV20-1	TRBJ2-1	-	-	CSARVGGAHYNEQFF	TGCAGTGCTAGAGTAGGAGGGGCTCACTACAATGAGCAGTTCTTC
TRBV28	TRBJ2-5	few	TRBD2	CASSRLAGVGETQYF	TGTGCCAGCAGCAGACTAGCGGGAGTGGGAGAGACCCAGTACTTC
TRBV10-3	TRBJ2-1	-	TRBD2	CAIKTSENEQFF	TGTGCCATCAAGACTAGCGAAAATGAGCAGTTCTTC